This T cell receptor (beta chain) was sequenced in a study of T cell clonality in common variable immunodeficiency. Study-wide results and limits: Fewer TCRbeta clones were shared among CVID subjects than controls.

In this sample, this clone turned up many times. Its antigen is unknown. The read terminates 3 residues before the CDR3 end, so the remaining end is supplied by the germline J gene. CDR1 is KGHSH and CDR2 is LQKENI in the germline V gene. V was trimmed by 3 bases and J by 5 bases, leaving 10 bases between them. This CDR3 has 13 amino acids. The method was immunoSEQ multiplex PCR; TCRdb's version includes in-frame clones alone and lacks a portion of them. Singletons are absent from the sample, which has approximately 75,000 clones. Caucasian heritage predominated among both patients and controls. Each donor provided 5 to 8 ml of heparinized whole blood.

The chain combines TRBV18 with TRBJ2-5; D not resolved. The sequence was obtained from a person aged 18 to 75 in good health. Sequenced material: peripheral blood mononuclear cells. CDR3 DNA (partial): TGTGCCAGCTCACCGTCGGGTGAGGAGACC. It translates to CASSPSGEET. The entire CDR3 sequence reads CASSPSGEETQYF.